These 27 T cell receptor beta chains share one sample of origin, sequenced in a study of T cells in Graves' hyperthyroidism and ophthalmopathy. Researchers took RNA transcripts and amplified the TCR beta CDR3 regions from them. An initial round of RT-PCR targeting the TCR CDR3 relied on the HTBI primer set. TCRdb reprocessed the multiplex PCR reads with MiXCR, giving one entry per CDR3 protein. The data show tens of thousands of distinct CDR3 sequences, approximately 58% seen once. The source material was peripheral blood or thyroid tissue (not recorded which). The receptors come from a man aged 18 to 30 with Graves' hyperthyroidism.

The rearrangement joins TRBV15 to TRBJ2-7; no definite D call. The CDR3 extends over 12 amino acids. V was clipped by 3 bases and J by 2 bases, with 5 bases between them. Per germline, CDR1 LNHNV and CDR2 YYDKDF (reference sequence). CDR3 nucleotide sequence: TGTGCCACCAGCAGCCTTACCTACGAGCAGTACTTC. Translation gives CATSSLTYEQYF.

This chain connects TRBV7-9 to TRBJ2-5, with D tentatively TRBD1 (5 bases). Germline V gives CDR1 SEHNR, CDR2 FQNEAQ (reference sequence). The length of the CDR3 is 14 residues. V was pared by 5 bases and J by 1 base, with 11 bases between. CDR3 sequence reads: CASSLDSFQETQYF. The CDR3 DNA sequence: TGTGCCAGCAGCCTCGACAGCTTCCAAGAGACCCAGTACTTC.

The chain recombines TRBV2 with TRBJ1-3, with D unclear. Germline-derived CDR1 and CDR2 are SNHLY and FYNNEI. This CDR3 has 13 residues. Trimming removed 4 bases from V and 1 base from J, with 5 bases in between. The CDR3 protein is CASSAVSGNTIYF. CDR3 coding DNA: TGTGCCAGCAGTGCCGTTTCTGGAAACACCATATATTTT. The full variable domain, completed using reference TRBV2 and TRBJ1-3, is EPEVTQTPSHQVTQMGQEVILRCVPISNHLYFYWYRQILGQKVEFLVSFYNNEISEKSEIFDDQFSVERPDGSNFTLKIRSTKLEDSAMYFCASSAVSGNTIYFGEGSWLTVV.

There are many counts of this clonotype. This chain links TRBV29-1 with TRBJ2-7; D may match TRBD1 or TRBD2 (6 bases each). The CDR3 is 12 residues long. Germline V gene lookup returns CDR1 SQVTM and CDR2 ANQGSEA. The V end was cut by 4 bases, the J end by 4 bases, with 11 bases between. CDR3 nucleotide sequence: TGCAGCGTTGCGGAGGGGGTATACGAGCAGTACTTC. Protein product: CSVAEGVYEQYF.

The V call is TRBV6-1, the J call TRBJ1-2; 8 bases are shared with TRBD1. The CDR3 length is 16 residues. J gave up 5 bases and V 5 bases, and 13 bases lay outside the gene matches. Germline loops: CDR1 MNHNS, CDR2 SASEGT. CDR3 residues: CASSLQTGTGWYGYTF. The CDR3 region has the DNA TGTGCCAGCAGTCTCCAAACCGGGACAGGCTGGTATGGCTACACCTTC.

The rearrangement links TRBV15 to TRBJ2-5; either TRBD1 or TRBD2 may fit D (6 bases each). Deletions cut 1 base from V and 2 bases from J, with 17 bases between. Germline V gives CDR1 LNHNV, CDR2 YYDKDF (reference sequence). This CDR3 has 17 amino acids. This CDR3 is CATSRGAAGEAQETQYF. The CDR3 DNA reads as TGTGCCACCAGCAGAGGTGCGGCAGGGGAGGCGCAAGAGACCCAGTACTTC.

This clonotype was counted many times. The rearrangement uses TRBV11-2 and TRBJ1-1, with 7 bases lining up with TRBD1. Trimming at V came to 5 bases and at J to 4 bases, leaving 7 bases not matched to a gene. Germline V gene data show CDR1 as SGHAT and CDR2 as FQNNGV. This CDR3 region has 14 residues. CDR3 bases: TGTGCCAGCAGCGTCCATCCAGGGGGCACTGAAGCTTTCTTT. Translation gives CASSVHPGGTEAFF.

The chain carries TRBV2 and TRBJ1-2; possible D gene TRBD1, 6 bases. V dropped 2 bases and J dropped 8 bases, with 12 bases sitting between them. Germline lookup yields CDR1 SNHLY and CDR2 FYNNEI. This CDR3 spans 13 amino acids. CDR3 sequence reads: CASSETGLRGYTF. The DNA for the CDR3 is TGTGCCAGCAGTGAAACAGGGCTGAGGGGCTACACCTTC.

The CDR3 loop reads CASSTGQPMNTEAFF. The CDR3 DNA sequence: TGTGCCAGCAGCACTGGACAGCCAATGAACACTGAAGCTTTCTTT. The J gene is TRBJ1-1, the V gene TRBV9, with a weak D call TRBD1 (6 bases). Trimming took off 4 bases at V and 0 bases at J, with 13 bases between the two ends. CDR1 and CDR2 (germline): SGDLS, YYNGEE. The CDR3 covers 15 residues. Together with reference TRBV9 and TRBJ1-1, the CDR3 gives the full variable domain: DSGVTQTPKHLITATGQRVTLRCSPRSGDLSVYWYQQSLDQGLQFLIQYYNGEERAKGNILERFSAQQFPDLHSELNLSSLELGDSALYFCASSTGQPMNTEAFFGQGTRLTVV.

This clonotype came up many times. V and J are TRBV29-1 and TRBJ2-3; TRBD1 aligns across 7 bases. Germline loops: CDR1 SQVTM, CDR2 ANQGSEA. V lost 4 bases and J lost 1; bases outside the gene matches: 8. The CDR3 consists of 15 residues. The CDR3 protein is CSVGQGGGGTDTQYF. The CDR3 bases are TGCAGCGTTGGACAGGGCGGCGGTGGCACAGATACGCAGTATTTT.

The chain joins TRBV29-1 to TRBJ2-7, with 10 nucleotides matching TRBD2. V trimming: 6 bases; J trimming: 3 bases; junction bases outside the gene matches: 8. CDR3 length equals 14 residues. Germline CDR1 SQVTM, CDR2 ANQGSEA. CDR3 protein: CSVRPGTSVYEQYF. The CDR3 DNA sequence: TGCAGCGTGAGGCCCGGGACTAGCGTCTACGAGCAGTACTTC.

Ten or more counts support this clonotype. The rearrangement links TRBV29-1 to TRBJ2-5, with D tentatively TRBD1 (5 bases). V was pared by 2 bases and J by 7 bases, with 17 bases between. Germline V lookup: CDR1 SQVTM, CDR2 ANQGSEA. The CDR3 extends over 14 amino acids. CDR3 DNA: TGCAGCGTTGAATCGCGGCGACAGTCCGGGACCCAGTACTTC. It is translated as CSVESRRQSGTQYF.

This clonotype was observed at least ten times. The chain combines TRBV28 with TRBJ2-7; D is unclear. Per germline, CDR1 MDHEN and CDR2 SYDVKM. V lost 7 bases, J lost 1 base, and 8 bases lay in between. The CDR3 is 12 residues long. CDR3 coding DNA: TGTGCCAGCAAGCGTACGTCCTACGAGCAGTACTTC. Its protein product is CASKRTSYEQYF.

This clonotype was observed once. This CDR3 is missing its conserved last phenylalanine or tryptophan, likely due to a read error. V usage is TRBV29-1 and J usage is TRBJ1-4; D is undetermined. Germline CDR1 and CDR2: SQVTM and ANQGSEA. This CDR3 region has 13 residues. V was clipped by 6 bases and J by 2 bases, with 10 bases between them. CDR3 DNA sequence: TGCAGCGTGGTGAAGCCTACTAATGAAAAACTGTTTCTT. Translated, it gives CSVVKPTNEKLFL.

V usage is TRBV5-1 and J usage is TRBJ2-7; D is tentatively TRBD1 or TRBD2 (5 bases each). CDR1 is SGHRS, CDR2 YFSETQ, per germline. CDR3 length: 13 residues. V was pared by 2 bases and J by 7 bases, with 13 bases between. The CDR3 loop is CASSFRGNTEQYF. For the CDR3, the DNA is TGCGCCAGCAGCTTCCGGGGCAATACGGAGCAGTACTTC.

There are a few counts of this clonotype. As DNA, the CDR3 is TGCAGCGTTGGGACAGGGGGCTATGGCTACACCTTC. Protein sequence: CSVGTGGYGYTF. The gene calls are TRBV29-1 and TRBJ1-2, with 10 bases fitting TRBD1. Germline CDR1 is SQVTM and CDR2 is ANQGSEA. V lost 4 bases to trimming and J lost 4 bases; unmatched junction nucleotides: 0. CDR3 length: 12 residues.

The chain carries TRBV29-1 and TRBJ2-7; D call uncertain. The CDR3 spans 13 residues. The germline CDR1 and CDR2 sequences are SQVTM and ANQGSEA. Between the trimmed V and J ends, which lost 2 bases and 7 bases, there was a span of 15 bases. The CDR3 is CSVEISLSGEQYF. DNA of the CDR3: TGCAGCGTTGAAATCAGTCTGTCTGGGGAGCAGTACTTC.

The chain recombines TRBV5-1 with TRBJ2-5; tentative D call: TRBD2 (6 bases). V shed 4 bases and J shed 1 base, with 17 bases lying between them. CDR1 and CDR2 from the germline V gene are SGHRS and YFSETQ. CDR3 length: 16 residues. CDR3 residues: CASSAAGSVGQETQYF. The DNA of the CDR3 is TGCGCCAGCAGCGCAGCGGGCAGCGTAGGCCAAGAGACCCAGTACTTC.

The chain uses TRBV29-1 and TRBJ1-2; D gene uncertain. Trimming took 3 bases from V and 4 from J, leaving 6 bases between them. Looked up from germline, CDR1 is SQVTM and CDR2 is ANQGSEA. CDR3 length: 11 residues. CDR3 protein: CSVEVGYGYTF. The CDR3 DNA reads as TGCAGCGTTGAGGTGGGCTATGGCTACACCTTC.

This chain connects TRBV29-1 to TRBJ2-5, with 15 bases lining up with TRBD2. The CDR3 has 13 amino acids. The germline gives CDR1 SQVTM, CDR2 ANQGSEA. With 8 bases clipped from V and 5 bases from J, the junction kept 3 bases outside the gene matches. The CDR3 sequence is CSIGLAGGETQYF. Written as DNA, the CDR3 is TGCAGCATTGGACTAGCGGGAGGGGAGACCCAGTACTTC.

This clonotype was seen at least ten times. The chain has TRBV7-8 and TRBJ2-7; tentatively, D is TRBD1 or TRBD2 (6 bases each). Trimming left V 0 bases short and J 4 bases short, with 37 bases between. Per the germline V gene, CDR1 is SGHVS and CDR2 is FQNEAQ. This CDR3 spans 23 amino acids. CDR3 in DNA: TGTGCCAGCAGCTTAGCGAGGGGTAGGGGGTTCCCCGGTTTTTTAGCGGAGTCATACGAGCAGTACTTC. Translating gives CASSLARGRGFPGFLAESYEQYF.

The chain uses TRBV7-9 and TRBJ1-2, with 9 bases matching TRBD1. This CDR3 is 13 amino acids long. CDR1 is SEHNR, CDR2 FQNEAQ, per germline (reference sequence). J was trimmed by 8 bases and V by 4 bases; bases with no gene match: 5. DNA of the CDR3: TGTGCCAGCAGCTCCGGGACAGGGCAGGGCTACACCTTC. It yields the protein CASSSGTGQGYTF. Using reference TRBV7-9 and TRBJ1-2 for the parts outside the CDR3, the full variable domain is DTGVSQNPRHKITKRGQNVTFRCDPISEHNRLYWYRQTLGQGPEFLTYFQNEAQLEKSRLLSDRFSAERPKGSFSTLEIQRTEQGDSAMYLCASSSGTGQGYTFGSGTRLTVV.

J is TRBJ1-1 and V is TRBV7-9; D is uncertain. The V end was cut by 5 bases, the J end by 4 bases, with 14 bases between. Germline-derived CDR1 and CDR2 are SEHNR and FQNEAQ (reference sequence). The CDR3 loop spans 14 amino acids. CDR3 region: CASSLGSTGTEAFF. For the CDR3, the DNA is TGTGCCAGCAGCCTAGGCTCGACGGGCACTGAAGCTTTCTTT.

The rearrangement uses TRBV5-1 and TRBJ2-2; TRBD1 agrees at 10 bases. CDR1 SGHRS and CDR2 YFSETQ come from the germline V gene. V dropped 4 bases and J dropped 2; count of bases not matched to a gene: 8. This CDR3 region has 17 residues. The CDR3 DNA is TGCGCCAGCAGCCTGCCTCGGGACAGGGGAAACACCGGGGAGCTGTTTTTT. Residues: CASSLPRDRGNTGELFF. The variable domain in full, completed from reference TRBV5-1 and TRBJ2-2, reads KAGVTQTPRYLIKTRGQQVTLSCSPISGHRSVSWYQQTPGQGLQFLFEYFSETQRNKGNFPGRFSGRQFSNSRSEMNVSTLELGDSALYLCASSLPRDRGNTGELFFGEGSRLTVL.

This clonotype was seen repeatedly, ten times or more. The chain is built from TRBV7-2 and TRBJ1-1, with unresolved D. Deletions cut 2 bases from V and 1 base from J, with 5 bases between. CDR3 length equals 13 residues. Germline-derived CDR1 and CDR2 are SGHTA and FQGNSA. DNA of the CDR3: TGTGCCAGCAGCTTAAGTCAGAACACTGAAGCTTTCTTT. Encoded protein: CASSLSQNTEAFF.

This rearrangement joins TRBV9 to TRBJ1-3; D not resolved. This CDR3 contains 13 residues. Germline loops: CDR1 SGDLS, CDR2 YYNGEE. The germline V and J ends were trimmed by 4 bases and 0 bases, with 5 bases remaining between them. The CDR3 loop reads CASSTRSGNTIYF. CDR3 nucleotides: TGTGCCAGCAGCACCCGCTCTGGAAACACCATATATTTT.

V gene TRBV11-2 combines with J gene TRBJ1-2, with 7 bases aligning to TRBD1. Germline CDR1 and CDR2: SGHAT and FQNNGV. Trimming cost V 5 bases and J 6 bases; bases outside gene matches: 6. The length of the CDR3 is 13 residues. In nucleotides, the CDR3 is TGTGCCAGCAGCGACAGGGAATCCGATGGCTACACCTTC. Translating gives CASSDRESDGYTF. The full variable domain, in which reference TRBV11-2 and TRBJ1-2 provide the parts outside the CDR3, is EAGVAQSPRYKIIEKRQSVAFWCNPISGHATLYWYQQILGQGPKLLIQFQNNGVVDDSQLPKDRFSAERLKGVDSTLKIQPAKLEDSAVYLCASSDRESDGYTFGSGTRLTVV.